The 21 T cell receptor beta chains given below trace back to one sample, sequenced in a study of tumor-infiltrating lymphocytes in primary liver carcinoma (dated by TCRdb to 2017 to 2019). Without any cell sorting, total RNA and DNA were co-extracted from 20-30 mg of bulk tissue using the AllPrep DNA/RNA mini kit. Sequencing relied on an Illumina HiSeq 2500. A constant-region primer and ProtoScript II reverse transcriptase were used to reverse-transcribe TCRbeta-specific cDNA from about 0.55 ug total RNA. Three nested multiplex PCR rounds, following a slightly modified ARM-PCR procedure, were used to build the TCRbeta libraries. Multiplex TRBV1-TRBV30 forward primers and a Cbeta reverse primer were used in the first two PCR rounds, each of which was run for roughly 10 cycles. TCRdb handled the public reads itself, with Q25 trimming in fastp and clone calling in MiXCR, and kept productive beta chains. Rows matching on CDR3 protein sequence are summarized as one entry with the most common DNA and genes. In all, the sample holds nearly 45,000 distinct CDR3 sequences, and about three quarters of those were seen once. Of the sample, about 19% is held by the ten largest clones.

Sequencing used liver tumor tissue from sampling region 2. In light of the paper, this sample's cell subset or site label describes: tumor region T2, inferior pole. The source is a man in his forties with primary liver carcinoma and hepatitis B virus infection.

This clonotype showed up just a few times. The conserved phenylalanine or tryptophan normally closing the CDR3 is absent here, so this likely arose from a read error. The rearrangement joins TRBV4-3 to TRBJ1-5, with TRBD1 as a possible D gene (6 bases). This CDR3 is built from 15 residues. V lost 0 bases and J lost 8, with 14 bases in between. Germline V gene data show CDR1 as LGHNA and CDR2 as YSLEER. In nucleotides, the CDR3 is TGCGCCAGCAGCCAAGATCAGGGAGGGGGGAAGCCCCAGCATCTT. Translation: CASSQDQGGGKPQHL.

This chain links TRBV6-1 with TRBJ2-3; D gene ambiguous. V was shortened by 2 bases and J by 4 bases, with 13 bases between the two germline ends. This CDR3 region has 15 residues. Germline-derived CDR1 and CDR2 are MNHNS and SASEGT. CDR3 residues: CASSESSCWADTQYF. In DNA form, the CDR3 reads TGTGCCAGCAGTGAATCGTCTTGCTGGGCAGATACGCAGTATTTT.

About this clonotype itself: This CDR3 is missing its conserved last phenylalanine or tryptophan, likely due to a read error. The V call is TRBV28, the J call TRBJ2-4; D call uncertain. The CDR3 is 16 amino acids. The V gene lost 7 bases and the J gene lost 0 bases, with 16 bases spanning the gap. Per the germline V gene, CDR1 is MDHEN and CDR2 is SYDVKM. CDR3 nucleotides: TGTGCCAGCAACGATCAAGAGCCCATAGCCAAAAACATTCAGTACTCC. Amino acids: CASNDQEPIAKNIQYS.

Notes on this clonotype: Because the CDR3 is missing its conserved closing phenylalanine or tryptophan, this is likely a read error. This chain links TRBV4-1 with TRBJ1-1, with D unclear. Trimming left V 3 bases short and J 3 bases short, with 11 bases between. Germline V gene lookup returns CDR1 MGHRA and CDR2 YSYEKL. The CDR3 has 14 amino acids. The CDR3 region is CASSHISDDTEAFS. CDR3 DNA: TGCGCCAGCAGCCACATATCTGACGACACTGAAGCTTTCTCT.

With regard to this clonotype: The CDR3 end shows no conserved phenylalanine or tryptophan, and so a read error is likely. V and J are TRBV29-1 and TRBJ2-2; TRBD2 matches at 9 bases. This CDR3 contains 15 residues. The junction had 16 bases not matched to a gene; V was cut back by 4 bases and J by 13 bases. Germline V gene lookup returns CDR1 SQVTM and CDR2 ANQGSEA. CDR3 coding DNA: TGCAGCGTTGGGACTAGCGCGGCGAACACCAGGGGGCTGTTTTCT. Residues: CSVGTSAANTRGLFS.

This clonotype occurred once. The CDR3 does not close with the conserved phenylalanine or tryptophan, likely indicating a read error. The chain is built from TRBV11-2 and TRBJ2-1; D might be TRBD2 (7 bases). CDR1 and CDR2 from the germline V gene are SGHAT and FQNNGV. V gave up 0 bases and J gave up 3 bases, with 15 bases separating them. CDR3 length equals 17 residues. CDR3 sequence reads: CASSLDRGGRFYNEQFL. The DNA of the CDR3 is TGTGCCAGCAGCTTAGACAGGGGAGGGAGGTTCTACAATGAGCAGTTCCTC.

This sequence joins TRBV5-1 and TRBJ1-3; 7 bases are a match to TRBD1. Germline V CDR1 and CDR2: SGHRS, YFSETQ. V lost 4 bases to trimming and J lost 4 bases; unmatched junction nucleotides: 14. The CDR3 has 17 amino acids. The CDR3: CASSLESQGGVGNTIYF. The CDR3 DNA sequence: TGCGCCAGCAGCCTGGAGAGCCAGGGGGGAGTAGGAAACACCATATATTTT.

This clonotype was detected only a few times. A single base separates this from a much larger clone, so it may be a read error. This chain joins TRBV5-1 and TRBJ1-1; no definite D call. V was pared by 3 bases and J by 1 base, with 7 bases between. Germline V gene data show CDR1 as SGHRS and CDR2 as YFSETQ. This CDR3 comprises 13 residues. CDR3 bases: TGCGCCAGCAGCTCGATCCCGAACACTGAAGCTTTCTTT. The encoded protein is CASSSIPNTEAFF.

A word on this clonotype: A clone one base away is much larger, so this may be a read error. The rearrangement links TRBV13 to TRBJ2-3, with D unclear. Germline V CDR1 and CDR2: PRHDT, FYEKMQ (reference sequence). The CDR3 has 14 residues. The CDR3, as DNA: TGTGCCAGCAGCTTTGGCGGATTCACAGATTCGCAGTATTTT. Its protein is CASSFGGFTDSQYF.

About this clonotype: The CDR3 carries no conserved terminal phenylalanine or tryptophan, so it likely arises from a read error. CDR3 region: CTSSPHLRGGTGPQLQHS. In DNA form, the CDR3 reads TGTACCAGCAGCCCCCACCTACGAGGAGGCACAGGGCCTCAGCTCCAGCATTCT. The chain is built from TRBV4-2 and TRBJ1-5, with D possibly TRBD1 on 6 matching bases. In germline, CDR1 is LGHNA, CDR2 YNFKEQ. The CDR3 length is 18 residues.

Remarks on this clonotype: At one end the junction does not follow the germline gene, possibly because of a read error. The chain has TRBV30 and TRBJ1-2, with 11 bases that match TRBD1. From germline, CDR1 is GTSNPN and CDR2 SVGIG (reference sequence). The CDR3 runs to 16 residues. The CDR3, as DNA: TGTGTCTACAAAGACCCCCGGGACAGGGGGTTCTATGACTACACCTTC. Protein sequence: CVYKDPRDRGFYDYTF.

Points on this clonotype: The missing conserved phenylalanine or tryptophan at the end of this CDR3 makes a read error likely. The chain has TRBV11-2 and TRBJ1-6; D possibly corresponds to TRBD1 (5 bases). V was clipped by 5 bases and J by 8 bases, with 16 bases between them. This CDR3 contains 15 residues. CDR1 and CDR2 from the germline V gene are SGHAT and FQNNGV. CDR3 sequence: CASSREDGAYSPLHI. CDR3 DNA sequence: TGTGCCAGCAGCCGCGAGGACGGGGCCTATTCACCCCTCCACATT.

On this clonotype itself: The junction departs from germline at one end; a sequencing error may be responsible. The rearrangement links TRBV6-4 to TRBJ2-5, with a tentative D call TRBD2 (5 bases). The germline CDR1 and CDR2 sequences are MRHNA and SNTAGT. The CDR3 spans 15 residues. CDR3 in amino acids: CASTLSSPSGETQYF. The CDR3 nucleotides are TGTGCCAGCACCCTGAGCTCCCCGAGCGGAGAGACTCAGTACTTC.

The V and J genes are TRBV29-1 and TRBJ2-7, with TRBD1 matching over 7 bases. This CDR3 has 13 amino acids. Germline trimming cut 8 bases from V and 5 bases from J; bases unmatched to any gene: 12. Germline V gene sequence: CDR1 SQVTM, CDR2 ANQGSEA. CDR3 nucleotide sequence: TGCAGCATTACCCCGACAGGGTTCCACGAGCAGTACTTC. Its protein is CSITPTGFHEQYF.

Note on this clonotype: This is likely a read error, given that the CDR3 carries no conserved phenylalanine or tryptophan at its end. The limits of the CDR3 on the DNA are not certain, so only TCRdb's listed CDR3 is given. The V gene is TRBV11-2, the J gene TRBJ2-1. Looked up from germline, CDR1 is SGHAT and CDR2 is FQNNGV. The CDR3 is 14 amino acids long, termini counted. The CDR3 is CASSLSGFDNEQLH.

Regarding this clonotype: Because it lacks the conserved phenylalanine or tryptophan at the end, this CDR3 is likely a read error. V and J are TRBV6-6 and TRBJ1-5, with a tentative D call TRBD1 (5 bases). The CDR3 contains 14 residues. Germline V gene data show CDR1 as MNHNY and CDR2 as SVGAGI (reference sequence). V was shortened by 7 bases and J by 2 bases, with 12 bases between the two germline ends. The CDR3 region is CASMEGNGNQPQHI. Written as DNA, the CDR3 is TGTGCCAGCATGGAGGGGAACGGCAATCAGCCCCAGCATATT.

This chain links TRBV28 with TRBJ2-2; no definite D call. In germline, CDR1 is MDHEN, CDR2 SYDVKM. The CDR3 is made up of 13 amino acids. Trimming shortened V by 8 bases and J by 5 bases, and 12 bases separated the two germline ends. CDR3 coding DNA: TGTGCCAGCTATTTGTCACCTACCGGGGAGCTGTTTTTT. Translated, it gives CASYLSPTGELFF.

For this clonotype: No conserved phenylalanine or tryptophan is present at the end of the CDR3, so a read error is the likely explanation. The rearrangement uses TRBV28 and TRBJ2-7, with 7 bases identical to TRBD2. This CDR3 has 14 residues. Germline V lookup: CDR1 MDHEN, CDR2 SYDVKM. CDR3 amino acids: CASSLGAGLDEQYL. CDR3 nucleotides: TGTGCCAGTAGTTTAGGAGCGGGACTTGACGAGCAGTACCTC.

The V and J genes are TRBV10-2 and TRBJ2-5; D is uncertain. Germline lookup yields CDR1 WSHSY and CDR2 SAAADI. The CDR3 is 15 residues long. V was clipped by 10 bases and J by 3 bases, with 21 bases between them. As DNA, the CDR3 is TGCGCCAACATACTCAGGCCTGCGATAGAAGAGACCCAGTACTTC. It encodes CANILRPAIEETQYF.

Turning to this clonotype: Germline is not matched at one junction end, which may reflect a read error. CDR3 sequence: CSVEDRTVVGELFF. Here the CDR3 DNA reads TGCAGCGTTGAAGATCGGACCGTGGTCGGGGAACTGTTTTTT. The rearrangement links TRBV29-1 to TRBJ2-2, with D possibly being TRBD2 (5 bases). The germline V gene encodes CDR1 SQVTM and CDR2 ANQGSEA. The CDR3 is made up of 14 amino acids.

This clonotype was counted once. The final CDR3 position lacks the conserved phenylalanine or tryptophan, pointing to a likely read error. The V call is TRBV28, the J call TRBJ2-1; 7 bases fit TRBD1. The V gene's germline CDR1 is MDHEN and CDR2 SYDVKM. This CDR3 contains 14 residues. In DNA, the CDR3 is TGTGCTAGCAGTTTCTCGGGACAGTGGAATGAGCAGTTCCTC. Translating it yields CASSFSGQWNEQFL.